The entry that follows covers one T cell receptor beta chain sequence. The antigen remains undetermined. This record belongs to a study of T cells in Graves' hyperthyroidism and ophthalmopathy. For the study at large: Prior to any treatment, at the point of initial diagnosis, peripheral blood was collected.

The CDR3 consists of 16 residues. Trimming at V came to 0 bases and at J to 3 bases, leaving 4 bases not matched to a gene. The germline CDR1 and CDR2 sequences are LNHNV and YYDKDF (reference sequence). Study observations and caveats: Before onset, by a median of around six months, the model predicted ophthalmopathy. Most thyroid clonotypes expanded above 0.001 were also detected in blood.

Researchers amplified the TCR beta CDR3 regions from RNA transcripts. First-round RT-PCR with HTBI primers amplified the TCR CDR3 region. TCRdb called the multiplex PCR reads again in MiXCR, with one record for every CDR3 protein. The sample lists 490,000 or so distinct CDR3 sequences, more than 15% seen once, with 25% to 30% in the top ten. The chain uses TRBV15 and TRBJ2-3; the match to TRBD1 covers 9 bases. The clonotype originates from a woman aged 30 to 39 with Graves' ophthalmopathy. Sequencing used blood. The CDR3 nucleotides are TGTGCCACCAGCAGAGACGGGACAGGGAGGACAGATACGCAGTATTTT. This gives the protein CATSRDGTGRTDTQYF.